Shown below are 8 T cell receptor beta chains from a single sample sequenced in a study of T cell responses to AZD1222 COVID-19 vaccine. TCRdb's copy holds only in-frame clones and misses some; the assay was immunoSEQ multiplex PCR. Of some 96,000 clones listed, just under 90% were seen once; the top ten hold 15% to 20%. The specimen was peripheral blood, collected on day 0 of AZD1222 vaccination. Every receptor here comes from an adult in good health.

This clone was seen a single time. The CDR3 protein is CASNRQADSGYTF. In DNA form, the CDR3 reads TGTGCCAGCAATCGACAGGCCGACTCTGGCTACACCTTC. The chain employs TRBV2 and TRBJ1-2; D is possibly TRBD1 (6 bases). Trimming removed 7 bases at V and 7 bases at J, with 16 bases between. The CDR3 extends over 13 amino acids. Germline V CDR1 and CDR2: SNHLY, FYNNEI.

The chain has TRBV7-2 and TRBJ1-1; D gene ambiguous. The CDR3 has 16 residues. The germline gives CDR1 SGHTA, CDR2 FQGNSA. V gave up 3 bases and J gave up 1 base, with 15 bases separating them. CDR3 sequence: CASSLNRGKQNTEAFF. As DNA, the CDR3 is TGTGCCAGCAGCTTGAATCGGGGAAAGCAGAACACTGAAGCTTTCTTT.

The V and J genes are TRBV18 and TRBJ1-1; 7 positions match TRBD1. The CDR3 totals 16 residues. Germline CDR1 reads KGHSH; CDR2 reads LQKENI. V dropped 2 bases and J dropped 6; count of bases not matched to a gene: 12. CDR3 DNA sequence: TGTGCCAGCTCACCAAACCCACAGGGGATCTCGGCTGAAGCTTTCTTT. Protein: CASSPNPQGISAEAFF.

The chain recombines TRBV5-1 with TRBJ1-3, with D perhaps matching TRBD1 (6 bases). CDR1 is SGHRS and CDR2 is YFSETQ in the germline V gene. V was pared by 4 bases and J by 2 bases, with 13 bases between. This CDR3 has 15 amino acids. The CDR3, as DNA: TGCGCCAGCAGCCCTATTACAGGGACTGGAAACACCATATATTTT. Its protein is CASSPITGTGNTIYF.

V usage is TRBV7-2 and J usage is TRBJ2-1; possibly TRBD1 or TRBD2 for D (6 bases each). This CDR3 has 15 residues. Trimming pared 5 bases from V and 4 bases from J, leaving 15 bases between. Germline V gene data show CDR1 as SGHTA and CDR2 as FQGNSA. CDR3 DNA: TGTGCCAGCAGCCCCGGAAGGGGGGAGTACAATGAGCAGTTCTTC. This sequence encodes CASSPGRGEYNEQFF.

The chain uses TRBV19 and TRBJ1-5; tentative D call: TRBD1 (6 bases). CDR3 size: 18 residues. Trimming removed 5 bases at V and 6 bases at J, with 26 bases between. Germline CDR1 LNHDA, CDR2 SQIVND (reference sequence). The DNA of the CDR3 is TGTGCCAGTAGTGACTTTCTACGGGGGGCCGCAATCGGTCAGCCCCAGCATTTT. Translated, it gives CASSDFLRGAAIGQPQHF.

The V call is TRBV7-3, the J call TRBJ2-5, with a possible D match to TRBD1 (6 bases). The CDR3 has 15 residues. V shed 2 bases and J shed 3 bases, with 13 bases lying between them. Germline V gene lookup returns CDR1 SGHTA and CDR2 FQGTGA. CDR3 sequence reads: CASSLGVDRKETQYF. For the CDR3, the DNA is TGTGCCAGCAGCTTAGGAGTTGACAGGAAAGAGACCCAGTACTTC. Together with reference TRBV7-3 and TRBJ2-5, the CDR3 gives the full variable domain: GAGVSQTPSNKVTEKGKYVELRCDPISGHTALYWYRQSLGQGPEFLIYFQGTGAADDSGLPNDRFFAVRPEGSVSTLKIQRTERGDSAVYLCASSLGVDRKETQYFGPGTRLLVL.

The V gene is TRBV6-5, the J gene TRBJ2-7, with TRBD2 as a possible D gene (7 bases). V was shortened by 5 bases and J by 5 bases, with 16 bases between the two germline ends. Germline values: CDR1 MNHEY, CDR2 SVGAGI. The CDR3 is 14 amino acids. CDR3 loop: CASSRGGARDEQYF. CDR3 coding DNA: TGTGCCAGCAGTAGGGGGGGAGCACGGGACGAGCAGTACTTC.